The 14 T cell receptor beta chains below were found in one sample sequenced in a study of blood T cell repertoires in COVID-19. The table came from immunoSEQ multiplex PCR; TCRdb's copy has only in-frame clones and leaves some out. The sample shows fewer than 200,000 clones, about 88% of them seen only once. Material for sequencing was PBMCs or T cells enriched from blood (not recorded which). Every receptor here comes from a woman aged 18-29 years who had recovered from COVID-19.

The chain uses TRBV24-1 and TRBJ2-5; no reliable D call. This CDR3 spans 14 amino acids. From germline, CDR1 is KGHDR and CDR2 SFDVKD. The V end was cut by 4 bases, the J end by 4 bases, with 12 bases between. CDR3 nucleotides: TGTGCCACCAGTGACGCGGTTGGCTTAGAGACCCAGTACTTC. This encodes CATSDAVGLETQYF.

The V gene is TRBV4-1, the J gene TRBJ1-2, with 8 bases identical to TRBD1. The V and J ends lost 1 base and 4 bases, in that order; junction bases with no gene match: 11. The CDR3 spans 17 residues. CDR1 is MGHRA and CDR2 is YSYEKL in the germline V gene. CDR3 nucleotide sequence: TGCGCCAGCAGCCAAGTTTGGCAGGGGGCGGAAATCTATGGCTACACCTTC. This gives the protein CASSQVWQGAEIYGYTF.

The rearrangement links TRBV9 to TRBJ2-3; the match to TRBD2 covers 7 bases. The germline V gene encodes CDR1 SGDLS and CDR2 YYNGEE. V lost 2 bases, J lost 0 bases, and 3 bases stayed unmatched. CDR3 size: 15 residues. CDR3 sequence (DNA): TGTGCCAGCAGCGTGTTTAGCGGGAGCACAGATACGCAGTATTTT. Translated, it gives CASSVFSGSTDTQYF.

DNA for the CDR3: TGTGCCACAAAGACAGGCGAACCCTCTGGAAACACCATATATTTT. Translation gives CATKTGEPSGNTIYF. The rearrangement uses TRBV28 and TRBJ1-3; tentatively, D is TRBD1 (6 bases). This CDR3 comprises 15 residues. V lost 10 bases and J lost 0, with 16 bases in between. CDR1 is MDHEN, CDR2 SYDVKM, per germline.

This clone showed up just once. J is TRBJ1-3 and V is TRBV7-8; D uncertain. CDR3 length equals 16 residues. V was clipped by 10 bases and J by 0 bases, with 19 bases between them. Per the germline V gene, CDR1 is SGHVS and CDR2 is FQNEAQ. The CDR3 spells CATVFTTAYSGNTIYF. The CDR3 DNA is TGTGCCACAGTTTTTACAACAGCCTACTCTGGAAACACCATATATTTT.

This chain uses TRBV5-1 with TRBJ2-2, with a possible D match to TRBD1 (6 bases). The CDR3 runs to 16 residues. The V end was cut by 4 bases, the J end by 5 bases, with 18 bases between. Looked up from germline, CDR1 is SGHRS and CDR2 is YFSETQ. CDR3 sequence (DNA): TGCGCCAGCAGCCCCTTGGACAGTCCCCGTACCGGGGAGCTGTTTTTT. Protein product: CASSPLDSPRTGELFF.

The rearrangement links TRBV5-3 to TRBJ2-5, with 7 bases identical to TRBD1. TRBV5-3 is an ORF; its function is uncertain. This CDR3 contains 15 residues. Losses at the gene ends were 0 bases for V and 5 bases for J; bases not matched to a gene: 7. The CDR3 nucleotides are TGTGCCAGAAGCTTGGTGTACAGGGGTTCGGAGACCCAGTACTTC. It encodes CARSLVYRGSETQYF.

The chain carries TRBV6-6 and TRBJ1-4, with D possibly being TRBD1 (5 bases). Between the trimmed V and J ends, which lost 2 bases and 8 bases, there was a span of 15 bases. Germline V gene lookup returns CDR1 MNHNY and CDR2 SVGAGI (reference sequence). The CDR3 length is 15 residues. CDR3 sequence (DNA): TGTGCCAGCAGTTACAGGGGAAAGGGTCAGGAAAAACTGTTTTTT. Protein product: CASSYRGKGQEKLFF.

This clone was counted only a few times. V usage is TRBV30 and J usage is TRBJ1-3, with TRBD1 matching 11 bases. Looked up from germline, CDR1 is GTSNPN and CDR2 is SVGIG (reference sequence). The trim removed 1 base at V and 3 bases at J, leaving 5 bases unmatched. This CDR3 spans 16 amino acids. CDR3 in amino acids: CAWSAGQGAVGNTIYF. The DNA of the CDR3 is TGTGCCTGGAGTGCCGGACAGGGGGCAGTTGGAAACACCATATATTTT. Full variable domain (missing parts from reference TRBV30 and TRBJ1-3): SQTIHQWPATLVQPVGSPLSLECTVEGTSNPNLYWYRQAAGRGLQLLFYSVGIGQISSEVPQNLSASRPQDRQFILSSKKLLLSDSGFYLCAWSAGQGAVGNTIYFGEGSWLTVV.

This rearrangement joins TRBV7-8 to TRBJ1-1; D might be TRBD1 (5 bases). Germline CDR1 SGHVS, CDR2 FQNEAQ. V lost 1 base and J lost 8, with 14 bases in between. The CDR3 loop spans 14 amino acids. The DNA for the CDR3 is TGTGCCAGCAGCTTAGATTCCTGGCAGGGCGAAGCTTTCTTT. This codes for CASSLDSWQGEAFF.

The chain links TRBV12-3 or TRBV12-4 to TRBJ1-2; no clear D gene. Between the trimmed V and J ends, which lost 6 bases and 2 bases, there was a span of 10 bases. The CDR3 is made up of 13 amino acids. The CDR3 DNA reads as TGTGCCAGCAGCTCCGACACGAACTATGGCTACACCTTC. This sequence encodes CASSSDTNYGYTF.

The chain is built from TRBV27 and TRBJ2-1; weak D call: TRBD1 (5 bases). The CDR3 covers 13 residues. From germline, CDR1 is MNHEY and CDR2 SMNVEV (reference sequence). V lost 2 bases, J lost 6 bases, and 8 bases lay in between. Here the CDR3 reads CASSLSRANEQFF. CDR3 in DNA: TGTGCCAGCAGTTTAAGCAGGGCCAATGAGCAGTTCTTC.

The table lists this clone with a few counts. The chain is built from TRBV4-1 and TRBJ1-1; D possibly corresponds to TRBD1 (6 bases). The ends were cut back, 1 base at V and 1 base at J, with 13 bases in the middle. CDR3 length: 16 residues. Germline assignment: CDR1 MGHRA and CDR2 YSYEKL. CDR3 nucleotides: TGCGCCAGCAGCCAAGGGTTACAGGGCCCGAACACTGAAGCTTTCTTT. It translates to CASSQGLQGPNTEAFF.

Here the CDR3 DNA reads TGTGCCAGCAGCTTACTAGTAGCGGGAGGGCCCTACGAGCAGTACTTC. This gives the protein CASSLLVAGGPYEQYF. This rearrangement joins TRBV7-3 to TRBJ2-7; 11 nucleotides match TRBD2. CDR3 size: 16 residues. The V gene's germline CDR1 is SGHTA and CDR2 FQGTGA. J gave up 2 bases and V 2 bases, and 5 bases lay outside the gene matches. The full variable domain, rest sourced from reference TRBV7-3 and TRBJ2-7, is GAGVSQTPSNKVTEKGKYVELRCDPISGHTALYWYRQSLGQGPEFLIYFQGTGAADDSGLPNDRFFAVRPEGSVSTLKIQRTERGDSAVYLCASSLLVAGGPYEQYFGPGTRLTVT.